These T cell receptor beta chains were read from a single sample in a study of blood T cell repertoires in COVID-19. Generated by immunoSEQ multiplex PCR, the TCRdb table keeps only in-frame clones and is missing some. This sample has 150,000 to 200,000 clones, with approximately 83% found just once. Specimen: PBMCs or T cells enriched from blood (not recorded which). The receptors shown here come from a man in his 70s who had been exposed to COVID-19. Both conserved end residues are part of each CDR3. D genes are given only for firm matches. Size values are once, few and many counts, or a class for expanded clones, and some rows have none.

>TRBV7-6|TRBJ2-1|.|TRBD1
CASSSLGQGVYNEQFF
TGTGCCAGCAGCTCCCTGGGACAGGGGGTCTACAATGAGCAGTTCTTC
>TRBV24-1|TRBJ1-5|.|.
CATSDLAGDQPQHF
TGTGCCACCAGTGACTTGGCGGGAGATCAGCCCCAGCATTTT
>TRBV19|TRBJ1-1|many|TRBD1
CASSINDEGAYNEAFF
TGTGCCAGTAGTATAAATGATGAGGGGGCCTATAATGAAGCTTTCTTT
>TRBV4-3|TRBJ2-1|.|TRBD2
CASSQGAGGGNEQFF
TGCGCCAGCAGCCAAGGAGCGGGAGGTGGCAATGAGCAGTTCTTC
>TRBV28|TRBJ1-4|.|.
CASSNGGANEKLFF
TGTGCCAGCAGCAACGGGGGGGCTAATGAAAAACTGTTTTTT
>TRBV7-2|TRBJ1-5|.|TRBD1
CASSQDRGFNQPQHF
TGTGCCAGCAGCCAGGACAGGGGATTCAATCAGCCCCAGCATTTT
>TRBV19|TRBJ2-2|.|.
CASRTARGTGELFF
TGTGCCAGCCGGACAGCCCGCGGCACCGGGGAGCTGTTTTTT
>TRBV29-1|TRBJ1-2|once|TRBD1
CSARTGGNYGYTF
TGCAGCGCTAGGACAGGGGGAAACTATGGCTACACCTTC
>TRBV6-2/TRBV6-3|TRBJ2-7|.|.
CASSFTGNEQYF
TGTGCCAGCAGTTTTACAGGGAACGAGCAGTACTTC
>TRBV6-5|TRBJ2-6|.|.
CASSYSVSGANVLTF
TGTGCCAGCAGTTACTCTGTATCTGGGGCCAACGTCCTGACTTTC
>TRBV28|TRBJ1-3|.|TRBD1
CASSRGDRASGNTIYF
TGTGCCAGCAGTCGCGGGGACAGAGCCTCTGGAAACACCATATATTTT
>TRBV5-1|TRBJ1-5|once|.
CASSLTGNSNQPQHF
TGCGCCAGCAGCTTGACGGGGAATAGCAATCAGCCCCAGCATTTT
>TRBV28|TRBJ2-5|.|TRBD2
CASSFALAGVQETQYF
TGTGCCAGCAGTTTCGCGCTAGCGGGAGTCCAAGAGACCCAGTACTTC
>TRBV6-5|TRBJ1-6|.|TRBD1
CASSYSGQANSPLHF
TGTGCCAGCAGTTACTCAGGACAGGCTAATTCACCCCTCCACTTT
>TRBV5-1|TRBJ1-4|.|.
CASSLGGQGANEKLFF
TGCGCCAGCAGCTTGGGTGGTCAGGGTGCTAATGAAAAACTGTTTTTT
>TRBV19|TRBJ1-2|many|.
CASKNIRGDNYGYTF
TGTGCCAGTAAAAATATTCGGGGGGATAACTATGGCTACACCTTC
>TRBV29-1|TRBJ2-5|.|TRBD1
CSATDRGSETQYF
TGCAGCGCTACCGACAGGGGTTCAGAGACCCAGTACTTC
>TRBV5-1|TRBJ2-7|.|TRBD1
CASSKQGVESYEQYF
TGCGCCAGCAGCAAACAGGGGGTAGAGAGCTACGAGCAGTACTTC
>TRBV21-1|TRBJ2-2|.|.
CASSGLAGLPSNTGELFF
TGTGCCAGCAGCGGGCTAGCGGGCCTCCCATCGAACACCGGGGAGCTGTTTTTT
>TRBV6-2/TRBV6-3|TRBJ1-2|.|.
CASSPWRDDYGYTF
TGTGCCAGCAGCCCCTGGAGGGATGACTATGGCTACACCTTC
>TRBV28|TRBJ1-1|.|TRBD1
CASSIRTGGMNTEAFF
TGTGCCAGCAGTATTAGGACAGGGGGCATGAACACTGAAGCTTTCTTT
>TRBV15|TRBJ2-7|.|TRBD2
CATSSGLAGDISYEQYF
TGTGCCACCAGCAGCGGTCTAGCGGGAGACATCTCCTACGAGCAGTACTTC
>TRBV19|TRBJ1-5|.|.
CASSTGSGSNQPQHF
TGTGCCAGTAGCACAGGGTCAGGTAGCAATCAGCCCCAGCATTTT
>TRBV7-7|TRBJ1-2|.|.
CASSFRAFNYGYTF
TGTGCCAGCAGCTTCAGGGCGTTTAACTATGGCTACACCTTC
>TRBV3-1/TRBV3-2|TRBJ2-1|.|.
CASSQSGGATNEQFF
TGTGCCAGCAGCCAAAGTGGAGGAGCGACCAATGAGCAGTTCTTC
>TRBV28|TRBJ1-2|.|.
CASSLPEPGSGYTF
TGTGCCAGCAGTTTACCCGAGCCCGGGAGTGGCTACACCTTC
>TRBV2|TRBJ2-2|.|.
CASSLSRLDTGELFF
TGTGCCAGCAGTCTGTCCCGACTGGACACCGGGGAGCTGTTTTTT
>TRBV14|TRBJ2-5|.|.
CASSQGQFETQYF
TGTGCCAGCAGCCAAGGGCAGTTTGAGACCCAGTACTTC
>TRBV27|TRBJ2-1|once|.
CASSITRQPYNEQFF
TGTGCCAGCAGTATAACGAGACAGCCTTACAATGAGCAGTTCTTC
>TRBV2|TRBJ2-7|.|.
CASQWGGDEQYF
TGTGCCAGCCAGTGGGGAGGAGACGAGCAGTACTTC
>TRBV2|TRBJ1-5|.|TRBD1
CASSGQGRSNQPQHF
TGTGCCAGCAGTGGACAGGGCCGGAGCAATCAGCCCCAGCATTTT
>TRBV4-1|TRBJ1-3|.|.
CASSQRTVGNTIYF
TGCGCCAGCAGCCAACGGACAGTCGGAAACACCATATATTTT
>TRBV27|TRBJ2-7|.|TRBD1
CASSSLDRGPEQYF
TGTGCCAGCAGTTCACTTGACAGGGGGCCCGAGCAGTACTTC
>TRBV5-4|TRBJ2-7|.|TRBD2
CASSFSSGGMNEQYF
TGTGCCAGCAGCTTTAGTAGCGGGGGGATGAACGAGCAGTACTTC
>TRBV5-1|TRBJ2-5|.|.
CASSLDSGTQETQYF
TGCGCCAGCAGCTTAGACTCCGGGACACAAGAGACCCAGTACTTC
>TRBV28|TRBJ1-3|.|.
CASSFKGWYGNTIYF
TGTGCCAGCAGTTTCAAGGGGTGGTATGGAAACACCATATATTTT
>TRBV6-5|TRBJ2-3|.|TRBD1
CASSYTEWDRGLF
TGTGCCAGCAGTTACACAGAGTGGGACAGGGGCCTTTTT
>TRBV7-2|TRBJ2-5|.|TRBD2
CASSSSGGALETQYF
TGTGCCAGCAGCTCTAGCGGGGGGGCCTTGGAGACCCAGTACTTC
>TRBV9|TRBJ1-2|.|TRBD1
CASSRTGIDVDYGYTF
TGTGCCAGCAGCCGGACAGGGATTGATGTTGACTATGGCTACACCTTC
>TRBV5-5|TRBJ2-7|.|TRBD2
CASSFSSGTYEQYF
TGTGCCAGCAGCTTTAGTAGCGGGACCTACGAGCAGTACTTC
>TRBV20-1|TRBJ1-6|.|TRBD1
CSASTGTGDSPLHF
TGCAGTGCCAGTACCGGGACAGGGGACTCACCCCTCCACTTT
>TRBV19|TRBJ2-2|.|.
CASRTALTGELFF
TGTGCCAGCCGGACAGCCTTGACCGGGGAGCTGTTTTTT
>TRBV5-1|TRBJ2-1|.|TRBD1
CASSLLGQGVPAAYNEQFF
TGCGCCAGCAGTCTGCTGGGACAGGGCGTCCCCGCTGCCTACAATGAGCAGTTCTTC
>TRBV6-1|TRBJ1-1|.|.
CASSDRGVTEAFF
TGTGCCAGCAGTGATCGGGGTGTCACTGAAGCTTTCTTT
>TRBV25-1|TRBJ2-2|.|TRBD1
CASSEYEWQGARTGELFF
TGTGCCAGCAGTGAATATGAATGGCAGGGGGCGCGCACCGGGGAGCTGTTTTTT
>TRBV7-9|TRBJ2-6|.|.
CASSLSWASSGANVLTF
TGTGCCAGCAGCTTATCGTGGGCAAGCTCTGGGGCCAACGTCCTGACTTTC
>TRBV3-1/TRBV3-2|TRBJ2-5|.|.
CASSQLEGMVGTQYF
TGTGCCAGCAGCCAATTAGAGGGTATGGTCGGGACCCAGTACTTC
>TRBV15|TRBJ2-5|.|TRBD1
CATSRPGTGEETQYF
TGTGCCACCAGCAGGCCTGGGACAGGGGAAGAGACCCAGTACTTC
>TRBV6-5|TRBJ2-1|.|TRBD1
CASSSTGGYNEQFF
TGTGCCAGCAGTTCGACAGGGGGGTACAATGAGCAGTTCTTC
>TRBV6-6|TRBJ1-1|.|.
CASLRGRRAFF
TGTGCCAGTCTCAGGGGTCGGAGGGCTTTCTTT
>TRBV19|TRBJ1-1|.|.
CASSIVGGEAFF
TGTGCCAGTAGTATCGTGGGAGGCGAAGCTTTCTTT
>TRBV5-1|TRBJ1-1|.|.
CASRAGLNTEAFF
TGCGCCAGCAGAGCGGGGTTGAACACTGAAGCTTTCTTT
>TRBV19|TRBJ2-7|.|TRBD1
CASSSAGTGGLYEQYF
TGTGCCAGTAGTTCAGCCGGGACAGGGGGCCTCTACGAGCAGTACTTC
>TRBV5-1|TRBJ2-5|.|TRBD1
CASSLGTVQETQYF
TGCGCCAGCAGCTTAGGGACAGTCCAAGAGACCCAGTACTTC
>TRBV7-2|TRBJ2-7|.|TRBD2
CASSLFGTSQYEQYF
TGTGCCAGCAGCTTATTCGGGACTAGCCAGTACGAGCAGTACTTC
>TRBV28|TRBJ1-2|.|.
CASSWRTTVGYTF
TGTGCCAGCAGTTGGCGGACAACGGTTGGCTACACCTTC
>TRBV5-1|TRBJ1-1|.|.
CASSPLGSGDTEAFF
TGCGCCAGCTCCCCTCTCGGGAGTGGGGACACTGAAGCTTTCTTT